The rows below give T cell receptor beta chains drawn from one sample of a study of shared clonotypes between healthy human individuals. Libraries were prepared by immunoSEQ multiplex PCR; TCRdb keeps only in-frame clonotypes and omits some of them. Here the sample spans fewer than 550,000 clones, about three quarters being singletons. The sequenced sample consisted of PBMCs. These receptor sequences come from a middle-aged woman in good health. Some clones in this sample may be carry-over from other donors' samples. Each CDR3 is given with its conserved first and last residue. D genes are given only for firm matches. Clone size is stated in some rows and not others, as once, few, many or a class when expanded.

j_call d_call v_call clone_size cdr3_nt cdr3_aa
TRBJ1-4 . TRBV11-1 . TGTGCCAGCAGCCGACAGTCAACTAATGAAAAACTGTTTTTT CASSRQSTNEKLFF
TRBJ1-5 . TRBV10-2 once TGCGCCAGCAGTGAGGCGGGGTACAATCAGCCCCAGCATTTT CASSEAGYNQPQHF
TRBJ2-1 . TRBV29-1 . TGCAGCGTTGAACTCCCGGGCTCCTACAATGAGCAGTTCTTC CSVELPGSYNEQFF
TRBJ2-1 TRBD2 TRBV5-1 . TGCGCCAGCAGCGTCGGACTAGCGGACGACAATGAGCAGTTCTTC CASSVGLADDNEQFF
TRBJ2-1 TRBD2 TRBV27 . TGTGCCAGCAGTTTAAGCGGGGGTTACTGGTACCATGAGCAGTTCTTC CASSLSGGYWYHEQFF
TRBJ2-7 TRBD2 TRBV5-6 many TGTGCCAGCAGCTCGCCACTAGCGGATTCCTACGAGCAGTACTTC CASSSPLADSYEQYF
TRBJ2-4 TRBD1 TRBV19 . TGTGCCAGTAGTATAGCAACTCGTGGGACAGTGAACATTCAGTACTTC CASSIATRGTVNIQYF
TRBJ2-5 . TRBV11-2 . TGTGCCAGCAGCTTACCCCTTAACCAGGAGACCCAGTACTTC CASSLPLNQETQYF
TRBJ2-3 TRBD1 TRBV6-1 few TGTGCCAGCAGCCCGGGACAGAGCACAGATACGCAGTATTTT CASSPGQSTDTQYF
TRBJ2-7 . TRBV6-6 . TGTGCCAGCCAACAAAACCAGGGTTCCTACGAGCAGTACTTC CASQQNQGSYEQYF
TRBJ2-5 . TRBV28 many TGTGCCAGCACCACCCCCCGAGTCCAAGAGACCCAGTACTTC CASTTPRVQETQYF
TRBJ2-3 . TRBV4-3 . TGCGCCAGCAGCCAACTGGATTCTAGCACAGATACGCAGTATTTT CASSQLDSSTDTQYF
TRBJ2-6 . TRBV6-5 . TGTGCCAGCAGCAGGGGGGTGGCGGGGGCCAACGTCCTGACTTTC CASSRGVAGANVLTF
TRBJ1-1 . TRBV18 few TGTGCCAGCTTACTATCGGGACAATGGAGGAACACTGAAGCTTTCTTT CASLLSGQWRNTEAFF
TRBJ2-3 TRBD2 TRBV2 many TGTGCCACCCCGGGGGGGGCGGGAAGCACAGATACGCAGTATTTT CATPGGAGSTDTQYF
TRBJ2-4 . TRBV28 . TGTGCCAGCAGAACGGGAGCGGCCAAAAACATTCAGTACTTC CASRTGAAKNIQYF
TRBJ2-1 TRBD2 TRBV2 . TGTGCCAGCACGGGACTAGCGGGAGTCGATGAGCAGTTCTTC CASTGLAGVDEQFF
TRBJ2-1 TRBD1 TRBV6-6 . TGTGCCAGCCGTTACCGGACAGGGTACAATGAGCAGTTCTTC CASRYRTGYNEQFF
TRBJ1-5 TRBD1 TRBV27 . TGTGCCAGCAGTCCCTGGACAGGGGGCCATAGCAATCAGCCCCAGCATTTT CASSPWTGGHSNQPQHF
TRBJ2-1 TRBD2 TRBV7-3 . TGTGCCAGCAGCTTATCAGCGGGAGACAATGAGCAGTTCTTC CASSLSAGDNEQFF
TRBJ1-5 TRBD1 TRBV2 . TGTGCCAGCAGTGAGGGGACAGGGGATCAGCCCCAGCATTTT CASSEGTGDQPQHF
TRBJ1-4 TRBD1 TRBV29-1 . TGCAGCGCCGCGGACAGGGGCAATAATGAAAAACTGTTTTTT CSAADRGNNEKLFF
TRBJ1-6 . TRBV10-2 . TGCGCCAGCAGTTTCGGAACTCGGGGGTCACCCCTCCACTTT CASSFGTRGSPLHF
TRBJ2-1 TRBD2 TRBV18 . TGTGCCAGCTCACCGGGACTAGACTCCTACAATGAGCAGTTCTTC CASSPGLDSYNEQFF
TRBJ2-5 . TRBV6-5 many TGTGCCAGCACTCCGGGATACCGAGAGACCCAGTACTTC CASTPGYRETQYF
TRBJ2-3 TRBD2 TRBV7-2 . TGTGCCAGCAGCTTATTTAGCGGGACAGATACGCAGTATTTT CASSLFSGTDTQYF
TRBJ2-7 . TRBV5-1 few TGCGCCAGCAGCTTGGAAGGGCAGGCCAACTCCTACGAGCAGTACTTC CASSLEGQANSYEQYF
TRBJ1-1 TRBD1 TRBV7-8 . TGTGCCAGCAGCTTAGCAGTGACAGGGGGCTACACTGAAGCTTTCTTT CASSLAVTGGYTEAFF
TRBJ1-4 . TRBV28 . TGTGCCAGCACTTCCGAGGGGAGGAATGAAAAACTGTTTTTT CASTSEGRNEKLFF
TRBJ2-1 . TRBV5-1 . TGCGCCAGCAGCTTGTTCTGGGGACGGGAGCAGTTCTTC CASSLFWGREQFF
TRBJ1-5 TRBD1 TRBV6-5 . TGTGCCAGCAGACCGACAGGGGTGGCTCAGCCCCAGCATTTT CASRPTGVAQPQHF
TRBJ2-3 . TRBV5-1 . TGCGCCAGCAGTATACAGGGTGCCGATACGCAGTATTTT CASSIQGADTQYF